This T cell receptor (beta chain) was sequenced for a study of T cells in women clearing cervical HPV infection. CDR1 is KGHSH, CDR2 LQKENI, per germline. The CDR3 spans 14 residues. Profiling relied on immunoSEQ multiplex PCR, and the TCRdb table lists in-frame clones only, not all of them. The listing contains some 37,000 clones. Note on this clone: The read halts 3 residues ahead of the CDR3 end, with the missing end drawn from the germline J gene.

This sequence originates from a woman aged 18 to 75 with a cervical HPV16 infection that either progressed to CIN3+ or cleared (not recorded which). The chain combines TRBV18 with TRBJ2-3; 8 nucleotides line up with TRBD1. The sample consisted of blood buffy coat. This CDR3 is CASSPGQGTQPQYF. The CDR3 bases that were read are TGTGCCAGCTCACCCGGACAGGGAACACAGCCG.